This T cell receptor (beta chain) was found in a study of blood T cells in healthy people across ages. Turning to the study itself: Capture via template switching afforded approximately one barcoded beta molecule per two T cells.

The second PCR ran about 6 to 12 cycles with a sample-barcoded 5' primer and J-beta primers. Every sample gave at least 3 million paired-end reads containing CDR3. TCRdb re-called the 5' RACE reads with MiXCR, one entry per CDR3 protein. The top ten hold more than 20% of the sample, which has 1.8 million or so distinct CDR3 sequences, 30% to 40% seen once. Study-level results: Underestimates were what the diversity estimates from one million T cells were considered to be.

With regard to this clonotype: The antigen is not known.

Every donor provided approximately 10 milliliters of peripheral blood. This clonotype was obtained from a human donor in good health. Sequenced input: blood.

The CDR3 nucleotides are TGCAGTGCTAGAGAAACAAGACAAGAAGGCTACCAGCCCCAGCATTTT. This encodes CSARETRQEGYQPQHF. The V call is TRBV20-1, the J call TRBJ1-5; D remains ambiguous. Looked up from germline, CDR1 is DFQATT and CDR2 is SNEGSKA (reference sequence). The V gene lost 0 bases and the J gene lost 7 bases, with 19 bases spanning the gap. The CDR3 has 16 amino acids.